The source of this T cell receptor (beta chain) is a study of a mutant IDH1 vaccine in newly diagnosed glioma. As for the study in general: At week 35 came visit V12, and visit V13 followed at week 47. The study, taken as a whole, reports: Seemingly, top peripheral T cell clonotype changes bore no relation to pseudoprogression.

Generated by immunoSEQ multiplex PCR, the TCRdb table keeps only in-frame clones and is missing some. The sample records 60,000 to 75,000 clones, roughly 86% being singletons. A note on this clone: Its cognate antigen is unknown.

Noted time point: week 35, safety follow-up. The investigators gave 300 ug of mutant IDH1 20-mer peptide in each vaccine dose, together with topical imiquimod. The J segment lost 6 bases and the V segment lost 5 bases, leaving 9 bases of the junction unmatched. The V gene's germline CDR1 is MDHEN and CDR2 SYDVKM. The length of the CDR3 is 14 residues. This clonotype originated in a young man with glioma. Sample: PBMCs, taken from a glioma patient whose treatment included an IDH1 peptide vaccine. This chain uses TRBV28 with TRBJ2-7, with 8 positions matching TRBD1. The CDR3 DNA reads TGTGCCAGCAGTGGACCGGGACAGGTCTTCGAGCAGTACTTC. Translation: CASSGPGQVFEQYF.